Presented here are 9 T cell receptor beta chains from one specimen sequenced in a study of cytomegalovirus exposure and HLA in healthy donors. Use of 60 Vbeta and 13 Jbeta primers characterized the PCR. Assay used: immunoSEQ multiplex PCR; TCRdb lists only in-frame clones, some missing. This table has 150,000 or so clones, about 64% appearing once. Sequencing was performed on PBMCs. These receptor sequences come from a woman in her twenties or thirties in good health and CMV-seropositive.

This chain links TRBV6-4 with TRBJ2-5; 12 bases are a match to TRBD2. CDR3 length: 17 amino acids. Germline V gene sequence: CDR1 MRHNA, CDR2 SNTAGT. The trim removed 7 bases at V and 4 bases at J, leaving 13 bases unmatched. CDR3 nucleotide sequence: TGTGCCAGCAAGTGTCTAGCGGGAGGGCACGAGGGAGAGACCCAGTACTTC. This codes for CASKCLAGGHEGETQYF.

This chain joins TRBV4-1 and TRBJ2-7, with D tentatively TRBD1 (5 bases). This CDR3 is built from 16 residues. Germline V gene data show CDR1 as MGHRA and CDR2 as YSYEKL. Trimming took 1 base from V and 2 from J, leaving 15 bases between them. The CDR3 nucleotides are TGCGCCAGCAGCCAAGCAGCTTTGGGGCAGGCCTACGAGCAGTACTTC. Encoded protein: CASSQAALGQAYEQYF.

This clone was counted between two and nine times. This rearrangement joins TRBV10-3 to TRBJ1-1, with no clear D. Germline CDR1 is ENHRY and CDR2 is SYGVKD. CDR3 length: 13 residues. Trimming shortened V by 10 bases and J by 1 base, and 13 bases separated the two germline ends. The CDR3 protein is CASAGRENTEAFF. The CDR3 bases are TGTGCCAGCGCCGGACGGGAGAACACTGAAGCTTTCTTT.

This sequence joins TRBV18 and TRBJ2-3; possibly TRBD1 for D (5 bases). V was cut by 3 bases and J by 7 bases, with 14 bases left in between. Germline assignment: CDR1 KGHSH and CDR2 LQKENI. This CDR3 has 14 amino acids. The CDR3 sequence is CASSPRQYANTQYF. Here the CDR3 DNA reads TGTGCCAGCTCACCCAGACAGTACGCGAATACGCAGTATTTT.

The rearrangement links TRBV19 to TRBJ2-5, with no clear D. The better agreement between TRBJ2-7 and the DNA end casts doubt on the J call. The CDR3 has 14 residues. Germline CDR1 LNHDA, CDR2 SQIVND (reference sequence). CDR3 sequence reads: CASSYGVGTYEQYF. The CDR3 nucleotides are TGTGCCAGTAGTTATGGAGTCGGCACCTACGAGCAGTACTTC.

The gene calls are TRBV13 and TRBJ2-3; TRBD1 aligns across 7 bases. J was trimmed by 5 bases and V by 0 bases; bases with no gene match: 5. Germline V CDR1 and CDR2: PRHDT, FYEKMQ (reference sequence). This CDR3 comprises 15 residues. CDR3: CASSLGRGIQDTQYF. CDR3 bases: TGTGCCAGCAGCTTAGGCAGGGGGATCCAAGATACGCAGTATTTT.

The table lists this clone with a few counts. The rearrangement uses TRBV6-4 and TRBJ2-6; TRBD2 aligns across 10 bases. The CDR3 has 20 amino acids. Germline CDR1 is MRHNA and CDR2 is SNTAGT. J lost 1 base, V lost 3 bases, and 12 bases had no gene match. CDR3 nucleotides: TGTGCCAGCAGTGAGTTCCTAGCGGGAGCTCGAGCGTCTGGGGCCAACGTCCTGACTTTC. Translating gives CASSEFLAGARASGANVLTF.

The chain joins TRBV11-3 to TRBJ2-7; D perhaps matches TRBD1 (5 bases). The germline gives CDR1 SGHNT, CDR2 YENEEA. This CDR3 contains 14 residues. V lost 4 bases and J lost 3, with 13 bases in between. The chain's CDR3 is CASSWRGRDYEQYF. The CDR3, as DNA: TGTGCCAGCAGCTGGCGCGGCAGGGACTACGAGCAGTACTTC.

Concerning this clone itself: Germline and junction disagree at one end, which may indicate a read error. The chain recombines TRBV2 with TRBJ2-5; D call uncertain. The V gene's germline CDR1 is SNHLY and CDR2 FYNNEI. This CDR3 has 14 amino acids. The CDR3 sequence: CAGSFTVFQETQYF. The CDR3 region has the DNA TGTGCCGGCAGCTTCACAGTTTTCCAAGAGACCCAGTACTTC.